This T cell receptor beta chain was found in a study of blood T cell repertoires in COVID-19 (dated by TCRdb to about 2020). Regarding the research as a whole: The collaborator samples originated in the United States, Italy and Spain and spanned the acute and convalescent phases of COVID-19. The prospective study material was composed of cDNA or gDNA derived from T cells, B-cell-depleted T cells, or PBMCs. Deeply sampled blood TCRbeta repertoires from subjects exposed to, actively infected with, or recovered from COVID-19 were included in the dataset. The repertoires were released in a freely available public database meant as a resource for research on the immune response to SARS-CoV-2. Samples came from the ongoing ImmuneRACE study (first 160 participants) plus 1,254 subjects from 6 global collaborators. The sample metadata nearly always contained a de-identified subject ID, COVID-19 status, age in years and sex. Where HLA class I and class II types were available, the types were taken from metadata supplied by the sample provider, not from assay-based typing.

Per the germline V gene (reference sequence), SEHNR is the CDR1 and FQNEAQ is the CDR2. For this chain, trimming is 5 bases at the V end and 1 base at the J end, and the number of junction bases without a gene match is 6. The CDR3 numbers 18 residues from cysteine through phenylalanine. Left in the record is the CDR3 DNA by itself, 54 bases read in frame from the first base. The investigation overall reported the following: The quantity of clinical and demographic metadata differed by source and by participant and was supplied without curation.

TCRbeta CDR3 regions were amplified from genomic DNA by means of the immunoSEQ Assay, a bias-controlled multiplex PCR. Concerning the study's data processing: Nucleated cell counts per sample were estimated from amplification of reference gene primers within the assay. To quantify the absolute abundance of each unique TCRbeta CDR3 rearrangement, sequence reads were collapsed and filtered. For each sample, productive Simpson clonality was calculated by taking the square root of Simpson's diversity index across productive rearrangements. Entries here come from immuneACCESS through TCRdb and include only in-frame sequences with V and J called. Some clones fail to appear in such tables; in the studies checked, an unresolved V gene covers under half of the shortfall, and the cause of the remainder is unknown. V and J calls and clone size are copied from that table; D and trimming were computed from the DNA. In all, the sample holds 200,000 to 300,000 clones, and 80% to 90% of those were seen once. Roughly 1.8% of the sample goes to the ten largest clones.

Comment on this clone: The antigen this receptor binds is unknown. No clone much larger than this one lies a single base away; base qualities are absent.

Each collaborating institution followed its own protocols to collect whole blood in K2EDTA tubes. For TCRbeta analysis, collaborators shipped samples in one of three forms: frozen whole blood, isolated PBMCs, or DNA extracted from either of those sample types. The chain links TRBV7-9 with TRBJ2-2, with 14 bases in between that match TRBD2. Specimen: peripheral blood. This clonotype originated in a man between 25 and 39 years old with active or convalescent COVID-19. The DNA sequence follows: TGTGCCAGCAGCGATCCGGGACTAGCGGGGGAGAACACCGGGGAGCTGTTTTTT. Its translation reads: CASSDPGLAGENTGELFF.